Listed here are 15 T cell receptor beta chains from one sample, sequenced in a study of blood T cell repertoires in COVID-19. Profiled with immunoSEQ multiplex PCR; TCRdb holds only in-frame clones, not every one. This repertoire shows more than 150,000 clones, 80% found once; its top ten account for 13% to 15%. The sequencing input was PBMCs or T cells enriched from blood (not recorded which). All receptors derive from a man in his sixties who had been exposed to COVID-19.

This clone has a single count. This chain joins TRBV18 and TRBJ2-7; the match to TRBD1 covers 11 bases. V lost 3 bases to trimming and J lost 4 bases; unmatched junction nucleotides: 5. The CDR3 totals 15 residues. Germline V gene lookup returns CDR1 KGHSH and CDR2 LQKENI. The CDR3 protein is CASSPGTGGFYEQYF. The CDR3, as DNA: TGTGCCAGCTCACCTGGGACAGGGGGTTTTTACGAGCAGTACTTC.

CDR3 DNA: TGTGCCAGCAGTCCAACAAACCCCGGGCTAGCGGCTAACACCGGGGAGCTGTTTTTT. Amino acid sequence: CASSPTNPGLAANTGELFF. V gene TRBV28 combines with J gene TRBJ2-2; 7 bases are shared with TRBD2. V was clipped by 5 bases and J by 2 bases; unmatched bases: 17. The CDR3 covers 19 residues. CDR1 and CDR2 (germline): MDHEN, SYDVKM.

This rearrangement joins TRBV12-3 or TRBV12-4 to TRBJ1-1, with 7 positions matching TRBD1. The CDR3 is 13 residues long. V dropped 6 bases and J dropped 3; count of bases not matched to a gene: 4. The CDR3 loop is CASRPGGYTEAFF. The CDR3 nucleotides read TGTGCCAGCAGGCCAGGGGGATACACTGAAGCTTTCTTT.

The rearrangement uses TRBV9 and TRBJ2-7; D perhaps matches TRBD2 (5 bases). Trimming removed 5 bases at V and 0 bases at J, with 9 bases between. The CDR3 covers 13 residues. Looked up from germline, CDR1 is SGDLS and CDR2 is YYNGEE. In DNA form, the CDR3 reads TGTGCCAGCAGTCCGGGGTCCTCCTACGAGCAGTACTTC. Its protein is CASSPGSSYEQYF.

This clone was observed at least ten times. The same CDR3 can be traced to other DNA sequences in this sample. The CDR3 DNA is TGTGCCAGTAGTATTCAGTCTGAAGCTTTCTTT. Translating it yields CASSIQSEAFF. The chain joins TRBV19 to TRBJ1-1, with D hard to call. The V gene's germline CDR1 is LNHDA and CDR2 SQIVND (reference sequence). This CDR3 spans 11 amino acids. The ends were cut back, 3 bases at V and 6 bases at J, with 5 bases in the middle.

The chain employs TRBV11-3 and TRBJ1-1; weak D call: TRBD1 (6 bases). CDR1 and CDR2 (germline): SGHNT, YENEEA. Trimming removed 2 bases from V and 1 base from J, with 11 bases in between. The CDR3 is 15 amino acids. The CDR3 region is CASSLIGGANTEAFF. The CDR3 DNA reads as TGTGCCAGCAGCTTAATCGGGGGGGCGAACACTGAAGCTTTCTTT.

The J gene is TRBJ1-1, the V gene TRBV6-5; TRBD1 matches at 7 bases. Trimming removed 8 bases from V and 3 bases from J; junction bases left unmatched: 12. CDR3 length: 15 amino acids. CDR1 and CDR2 from the germline V gene are MNHEY and SVGAGI. The DNA for the CDR3 is TGTGCCAGCTCAAGGGACAGTGGGGATTACACTGAAGCTTTCTTT. This encodes CASSRDSGDYTEAFF.

This sequence joins TRBV6-4 and TRBJ1-4; D call uncertain. Trimming removed 3 bases from V and 4 bases from J, with 15 bases in between. The CDR3 is 16 residues long. Germline CDR1 MRHNA, CDR2 SNTAGT. This chain's CDR3 is CASSEFGGLGNEKLFF. CDR3 coding DNA: TGTGCCAGCAGTGAGTTTGGCGGGCTGGGTAATGAAAAACTGTTTTTT.

V is TRBV5-1 and J is TRBJ2-6, with D possibly matching TRBD2 (5 bases). This CDR3 is built from 16 residues. Between the trimmed V and J ends, which lost 2 bases and 0 bases, there was a span of 9 bases. Germline V CDR1 and CDR2: SGHRS, YFSETQ. CDR3 DNA sequence: TGCGCCAGCAGCTTCGACGGGGACTCTGGGGCCAACGTCCTGACTTTC. Its translation: CASSFDGDSGANVLTF.

This chain links TRBV29-1 with TRBJ2-2, with TRBD2 matching over 7 bases. The CDR3 is made up of 14 amino acids. CDR1 is SQVTM, CDR2 ANQGSEA, per germline. The V and J ends lost 7 bases and 4 bases, in that order; junction bases with no gene match: 9. In DNA form, the CDR3 reads TGCAGCGCAACCGGACTAGTAGGCACCGGGGAGCTGTTTTTT. This translates into CSATGLVGTGELFF.

This clone was seen just once. The genes are TRBV7-7 and TRBJ1-5; possibly TRBD1 for D (5 bases). CDR1 and CDR2 (germline): SSHAT, FNYEAQ (reference sequence). CDR3 length equals 18 residues. Trimming removed 4 bases from V and 4 bases from J, with 23 bases in between. In DNA, the CDR3 is TGTGCCAGCAGCTCACATCGACCCAGGGCCATAGATAATCAGCCCCAGCATTTT. It yields the protein CASSSHRPRAIDNQPQHF.

The chain combines TRBV19 with TRBJ1-3; D is ambiguous. The CDR3 is 14 amino acids. Deletions cut 10 bases from V and 0 bases from J, with 13 bases between. Germline CDR1 LNHDA, CDR2 SQIVND (reference sequence). The CDR3 DNA follows: TGTGCCACCGCAAGCGAATTCTCTGGAAACACCATATATTTT. This codes for CATASEFSGNTIYF.

The rearrangement uses TRBV12-5 and TRBJ2-3; D might be TRBD2 (6 bases). V lost 2 bases and J lost 2, with 20 bases in between. This CDR3 is 18 amino acids long. Germline V gene lookup returns CDR1 LGHNT and CDR2 FRNRAP. CDR3: CASGLKTGTFRPTDTQYF. The CDR3 coding sequence is TGTGCTAGTGGTTTGAAAACCGGGACTTTCCGTCCCACAGATACGCAGTATTTT.

For this clone: The junction and the germline gene differ at one end; a read error may be behind it. This rearrangement joins TRBV7-9 to TRBJ2-7; 14 bases fit TRBD2. CDR1 SEHNR and CDR2 FQNEAQ come from the germline V gene (reference sequence). The CDR3 length is 13 residues. CDR3 loop: CASSLSAGTSGSF. DNA of the CDR3: TGTGCCAGCAGCTTATCAGCCGGGACTAGCGGGAGCTTC. Supplemented by reference TRBV7-9 and TRBJ2-7, the full variable domain reads DTGVSQNPRHKITKRGQNVTFRCDPISEHNRLYWYRQTLGQGPEFLTYFQNEAQLEKSRLLSDRFSAERPKGSFSTLEIQRTEQGDSAMYLCASSLSAGTSGSFGPGTRLTVT.

This clone was recorded many times. This rearrangement joins TRBV5-1 to TRBJ2-3, with 10 bases identical to TRBD2. The CDR3 spans 15 residues. Germline V gene data show CDR1 as SGHRS and CDR2 as YFSETQ. The V segment lost 2 bases and the J segment 3 bases; nucleotides outside the gene matches: 3. CDR3 nucleotides: TGCGCCAGCAGCTTACTAGCGGGACCGACAGATACGCAGTATTTT. Amino acid sequence: CASSLLAGPTDTQYF.